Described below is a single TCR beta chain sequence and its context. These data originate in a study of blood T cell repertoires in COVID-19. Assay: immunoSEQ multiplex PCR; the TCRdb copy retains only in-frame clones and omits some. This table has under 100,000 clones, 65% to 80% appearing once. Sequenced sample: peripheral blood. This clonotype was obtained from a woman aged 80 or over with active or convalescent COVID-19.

CDR3 bases: TGCGCCAGCCGGACTACCGGCGAAATCATTTACAATGAGCAGTTCTTC. Its protein is CASRTTGEIIYNEQFF. The rearrangement uses TRBV5-1 and TRBJ2-1; perhaps TRBD2 as D (6 bases). The CDR3 extends over 16 amino acids. Germline lookup yields CDR1 SGHRS and CDR2 YFSETQ. V was shortened by 7 bases and J by 4 bases, with 21 bases between the two germline ends.